Listed below are T cell receptor beta chains from one sample, sequenced in a study of control samples from healthy donors and cancer patients. Using immunoSEQ multiplex PCR, the repertoire was profiled, and TCRdb retains in-frame clones only, with some absent. The table includes approximately 170,000 clones, 90% detected once. What was sequenced was blood. Receptors originate from a woman aged 45 to 65 in good health. Each CDR3 is given with its conserved first and last residue. A D gene is named only where the DNA matches it firmly. Clone size is given for some rows only: seen once, a few or many times, or a class if the clone is expanded.

CDR3: CASSQGGTNYEQYF; DNA: TGTGCCAGCAGCCAAGGGGGGACTAACTACGAGCAGTACTTC; size: NA; D: TRBD2; J: TRBJ2-7; V: TRBV14
CDR3: CASSIQGTYNSPLHF; DNA: TGTGCCAGTAGTATCCAGGGAACATATAATTCACCCCTCCACTTT; size: once; D: NA; J: TRBJ1-6; V: TRBV19
CDR3: CASSFSGIDEQFF; DNA: TGTGCCAGCAGCTTCTCGGGGATCGATGAGCAGTTCTTC; size: once; D: NA; J: TRBJ2-1; V: TRBV7-9
CDR3: CASSLALTGTGELFF; DNA: TGTGCCAGCAGCTTGGCCCTAACGGGCACCGGGGAGCTGTTTTTT; size: few; D: NA; J: TRBJ2-2; V: TRBV5-5
CDR3: CASSGGTSSYNEQFF; DNA: TGTGCCAGCAGCGGCGGGACTAGCAGCTACAATGAGCAGTTCTTC; size: NA; D: TRBD2; J: TRBJ2-1; V: TRBV9
CDR3: CAISESRRRGTMRQFF; DNA: TGTGCCATCAGTGAGTCCCGTAGAAGGGGTACAATGCGGCAGTTCTTC; size: NA; D: NA; J: TRBJ2-1; V: TRBV10-3
CDR3: CATSRFTGGGEKLFF; DNA: TGTGCCACCAGCAGATTTACAGGGGGGGGTGAAAAACTGTTTTTT; size: NA; D: TRBD1; J: TRBJ1-4; V: TRBV15
CDR3: CASSLRVLDGYTF; DNA: TGTGCCAGCAGCTTAAGGGTGTTGGATGGCTACACCTTC; size: NA; D: NA; J: TRBJ1-2; V: TRBV5-4
CDR3: CASSLASANYGYTF; DNA: TGTGCCAGCAGTCTGGCATCCGCTAACTATGGCTACACCTTC; size: NA; D: NA; J: TRBJ1-2; V: TRBV6-6
CDR3: CASSRTGVGEKLFF; DNA: TGCGCCAGCAGCCGAACAGGGGTGGGCGAAAAACTGTTTTTT; size: NA; D: TRBD1; J: TRBJ1-4; V: TRBV4-3
CDR3: CAWRSGVIRANTGELFF; DNA: TGTGCCTGGAGATCAGGGGTTATTCGAGCGAACACCGGGGAGCTGTTTTTT; size: NA; D: NA; J: TRBJ2-2; V: TRBV30
CDR3: CASSLVASYEQYF; DNA: TGCGCCAGCAGCTTGGTTGCGTCATACGAGCAGTACTTC; size: NA; D: NA; J: TRBJ2-7; V: TRBV5-1
CDR3: CASSPVGETQYF; DNA: TGTGCCAGCAGTCCGGTGGGAGAGACCCAGTACTTC; size: NA; D: NA; J: TRBJ2-5; V: TRBV2
CDR3: CASSLSGEPYEQYF; DNA: TGCGCCAGCAGCTTGAGTGGCGAACCCTACGAGCAGTACTTC; size: NA; D: NA; J: TRBJ2-7; V: TRBV5-1
CDR3: CASSSLGDSNTEAFF; DNA: TGTGCCAGCTCCTCCCTGGGGGACTCGAACACTGAAGCTTTCTTT; size: NA; D: NA; J: TRBJ1-1; V: TRBV18
CDR3: CAGRSTSGSLYEQYF; DNA: TGTGCCGGCAGGTCGACTAGCGGGAGTTTATACGAGCAGTACTTC; size: NA; D: TRBD2; J: TRBJ2-7; V: TRBV28
CDR3: CASSQPTTNTGELFF; DNA: TGCGCCAGCAGCCAACCGACTACAAACACCGGGGAGCTGTTTTTT; size: NA; D: NA; J: TRBJ2-2; V: TRBV4-1
CDR3: CASSLFPLDEQYF; DNA: TGCGCCAGCAGCTTGTTCCCACTGGACGAGCAGTACTTC; size: few; D: NA; J: TRBJ2-7; V: TRBV5-1
CDR3: CATSDPGLAGGSYNEQFF; DNA: TGTGCCACCAGTGACCCCGGACTAGCGGGAGGATCCTACAATGAGCAGTTCTTC; size: NA; D: TRBD2; J: TRBJ2-1; V: TRBV24-1
CDR3: CASRELAGETQYF; DNA: TGTGCCAGCAGAGAGCTAGCCGGGGAGACCCAGTACTTC; size: NA; D: NA; J: TRBJ2-5; V: TRBV11-2
CDR3: CASSSGTSGSNEQFF; DNA: TGTGCCAGCAGCTCCGGGACTAGCGGGAGCAATGAGCAGTTCTTC; size: NA; D: TRBD2; J: TRBJ2-1; V: TRBV11-3
CDR3: CASSQWLNGANVLTF; DNA: TGCGCCAGCAGCCAGTGGCTTAATGGGGCCAACGTCCTGACTTTC; size: NA; D: NA; J: TRBJ2-6; V: TRBV4-3
CDR3: CATSGGTAYGYTF; DNA: TGTGCCACCAGTGGTGGGACAGCCTATGGCTACACCTTC; size: few; D: TRBD1; J: TRBJ1-2; V: TRBV24-1